Shown below are 24 T cell receptor beta chains from a single sample sequenced in a study of shared T cell receptors in the human thymus. Generated by immunoSEQ multiplex PCR, the TCRdb table keeps only in-frame clones and is missing some. The repertoire has hundreds of thousands of clones, roughly 86% of them found once; the top ten carry under 0.01%. In addition, the sample was reused for a study of human thymus T cells.

The specimen sequenced was thymocytes. Source of these receptors: a boy in the first two years of life with a congenital heart defect.

In DNA, the CDR3 is TGTGCCAGCAGTTCCCTGGGGTGGGGGCTAGATGAAGCTTTCTTT. Its translation is CASSSLGWGLDEAFF. V usage is TRBV6-5 and J usage is TRBJ1-1; D perhaps matches TRBD1 (6 bases). Trimming stripped 4 bases from V and 7 bases from J, with 19 bases between. The CDR3 is 15 amino acids. The germline gives CDR1 MNHEY, CDR2 SVGAGI.

The CDR3 DNA sequence: TGTGCCAGCAGCCGGAGGGGGGACAGGGGGCCGTCCGAGCAAGAGACCCAGTACTTC. This encodes CASSRRGDRGPSEQETQYF. The rearrangement joins TRBV7-6 to TRBJ2-5; 12 nucleotides line up with TRBD1. The CDR3 sequence is 19 residues long. V lost 5 bases to trimming and J lost 2 bases; unmatched junction nucleotides: 15. CDR1 SGHVS and CDR2 FNYEAQ come from the germline V gene. Filled out from reference TRBV7-6 and TRBJ2-5, the complete variable domain reads GAGVSQSPRYKVTKRGQDVALRCDPISGHVSLYWYRQALGQGPEFLTYFNYEAQQDKSGLPNDRFSAERPEGSISTLTIQRTEQRDSAMYRCASSRRGDRGPSEQETQYFGPGTRLLVL.

The J gene is TRBJ1-5, the V gene TRBV11-2, with unresolved D. Trimming shortened V by 5 bases and J by 6 bases, and 17 bases separated the two germline ends. Germline V gives CDR1 SGHAT, CDR2 FQNNGV. This CDR3 has 15 residues. CDR3 sequence: CASSPAGYRGQPQHF. The DNA of the CDR3 is TGTGCCAGCAGCCCAGCGGGATACCGTGGTCAGCCCCAGCATTTT.

A remark on this clone: The identical CDR3 is also encoded by other nucleotide sequences in the sample. This sequence joins TRBV27 and TRBJ2-7; 9 bases map to TRBD1. The V and J ends lost 2 bases and 2 bases, in that order; junction bases with no gene match: 1. CDR1 is MNHEY and CDR2 is SMNVEV in the germline V gene (reference sequence). The CDR3 is 14 residues long. This CDR3 is CASSLGQGTYEQYF. The DNA of the CDR3 is TGTGCCAGCAGTTTAGGACAGGGGACCTACGAGCAGTACTTC.

This rearrangement joins TRBV9 to TRBJ1-2; tentative D call: TRBD1 (6 bases). V gave up 4 bases and J gave up 3 bases, with 13 bases separating them. The CDR3 is 14 residues long. Germline V CDR1 and CDR2: SGDLS, YYNGEE. This CDR3 is CASSSKGDHYGYTF. The CDR3 nucleotides are TGTGCCAGCAGCAGCAAGGGGGACCACTATGGCTACACCTTC.

Details on this clone: The same CDR3 can be traced to other DNA sequences in this sample. V and J are TRBV5-1 and TRBJ1-6, with 11 bases that match TRBD1. V gave up 1 base and J gave up 13 bases; unmatched junction bases: 10. CDR1 SGHRS and CDR2 YFSETQ come from the germline V gene. This CDR3 contains 16 residues. CDR3 protein: CASSLFPGQGESPLHF. The DNA for the CDR3 is TGCGCCAGCAGCTTGTTTCCGGGACAGGGGGAATCCCCCCTCCACTTT.

This chain links TRBV11-2 with TRBJ1-1; D unresolved. Germline V gene sequence: CDR1 SGHAT, CDR2 FQNNGV. CDR3 length: 17 amino acids. Trimming removed 0 bases from V and 1 base from J, with 15 bases in between. CDR3 bases: TGTGCCAGCAGCTTAGATCGTCCGAGACACAGGAACACTGAAGCTTTCTTT. Protein product: CASSLDRPRHRNTEAFF.

The chain joins TRBV2 to TRBJ1-2; 8 bases match TRBD1. Trimming took 8 bases from V and 3 from J; bases not matched to a gene: 11. Germline V gene data show CDR1 as SNHLY and CDR2 as FYNNEI. This CDR3 contains 15 residues. In DNA form, the CDR3 reads TGTGCCAGCCCCTCCGGACAGGGTGGTTACTATGGCTACACCTTC. It translates to CASPSGQGGYYGYTF. Full variable domain (remainder filled in from reference TRBV2 and TRBJ1-2): EPEVTQTPSHQVTQMGQEVILRCVPISNHLYFYWYRQILGQKVEFLVSFYNNEISEKSEIFDDQFSVERPDGSNFTLKIRSTKLEDSAMYFCASPSGQGGYYGYTFGSGTRLTVV.

This clone appeared a single time. V is TRBV19 and J is TRBJ2-5; D is uncertain. Deletions cut 9 bases from V and 8 bases from J, with 16 bases between. There are 12 residues in the CDR3. Germline-derived CDR1 and CDR2 are LNHDA and SQIVND (reference sequence). CDR3 DNA: TGTGCCAGAGACCAGCCTTGCGGCACCCAGTACTTC. Amino acid sequence: CARDQPCGTQYF.

The chain employs TRBV4-1 and TRBJ2-5; weak D call: TRBD1 (5 bases). CDR3 length: 16 residues. The germline V and J ends were trimmed by 2 bases and 1 base, with 14 bases remaining between them. Germline CDR1 reads MGHRA; CDR2 reads YSYEKL. The CDR3 DNA follows: TGCGCCAGCAGCCAACCCGGACATAACGTCCAAGAGACCCAGTACTTC. It codes for CASSQPGHNVQETQYF.

The chain links TRBV19 to TRBJ1-1, with D hard to call. Germline V CDR1 and CDR2: LNHDA, SQIVND (reference sequence). Trimming pared 6 bases from V and 0 bases from J, leaving 11 bases between. The CDR3 covers 14 residues. This chain's CDR3 is CASREEVMNTEAFF. Written as DNA, the CDR3 is TGTGCCAGTAGGGAGGAGGTCATGAACACTGAAGCTTTCTTT. The full variable domain, rest sourced from reference TRBV19 and TRBJ1-1, is DGGITQSPKYLFRKEGQNVTLSCEQNLNHDAMYWYRQDPGQGLRLIYYSQIVNDFQKGDIAEGYSVSREKKESFPLTVTSAQKNPTAFYLCASREEVMNTEAFFGQGTRLTVV.

The J gene is TRBJ2-7, the V gene TRBV28; a possible D gene is TRBD1 (6 bases). Germline V CDR1 and CDR2: MDHEN, SYDVKM. CDR3 length: 14 amino acids. The V gene lost 5 bases and the J gene lost 4 bases, with 15 bases spanning the gap. The CDR3 loop reads CASSTPSGEYEQYF. The DNA for the CDR3 is TGTGCCAGCAGTACCCCGTCAGGGGAATACGAGCAGTACTTC.

This clone was observed a single time. The CDR3 DNA reads as TGCGCCAGCAGCCAAGAGAAGCGGGGGCCCTATGTTGGTAGGGAGACCCAGTACTTC. This gives the protein CASSQEKRGPYVGRETQYF. V is TRBV4-1 and J is TRBJ2-5; 8 bases fit TRBD2. The CDR3 consists of 19 residues. Trimming removed 0 bases from V and 5 bases from J; junction bases left unmatched: 17. CDR1 is MGHRA and CDR2 is YSYEKL in the germline V gene.

The chain carries TRBV19 and TRBJ2-7; a possible D gene is TRBD2 (6 bases). V was cut by 5 bases and J by 1 base, with 18 bases left in between. Germline V lookup: CDR1 LNHDA, CDR2 SQIVND (reference sequence). This CDR3 has 16 residues. The CDR3 here is CASSSGTSVASYEQYF. CDR3 nucleotides: TGTGCCAGTAGTTCCGGGACTTCTGTTGCTTCCTACGAGCAGTACTTC.

The rearrangement uses TRBV9 and TRBJ2-3, with D possibly TRBD2 on 6 matching bases. The ends were cut back, 4 bases at V and 1 base at J, with 22 bases in the middle. CDR3 length equals 18 residues. Germline V gives CDR1 SGDLS, CDR2 YYNGEE. The CDR3 is CASSPQLRERSGTDTQYF. The CDR3 DNA sequence: TGTGCCAGCAGCCCGCAACTTCGGGAGCGGAGCGGCACAGATACGCAGTATTTT.

The chain couples TRBV4-1 to TRBJ2-1, with D perhaps TRBD2 (7 bases). With 0 bases removed from V and 4 bases from J, the gap between germline ends came to 13 bases. The CDR3 spans 16 residues. In germline, CDR1 is MGHRA, CDR2 YSYEKL. The CDR3 sequence: CASSQESGGPYNEQFF. CDR3 coding DNA: TGCGCCAGCAGCCAAGAATCCGGGGGGCCGTACAATGAGCAGTTCTTC.

The chain is built from TRBV6-6 and TRBJ1-1; 7 bases are shared with TRBD1. This CDR3 spans 16 amino acids. Germline-derived CDR1 and CDR2 are MNHNY and SVGAGI (reference sequence). V gave up 4 bases and J gave up 2 bases; unmatched junction bases: 10. Here the CDR3 DNA reads TGTGCCAGCAGTTCTGACAGGGCCCCAATCAACACTGAAGCTTTCTTT. This translates into CASSSDRAPINTEAFF.

The rearrangement links TRBV15 to TRBJ2-7; weak D call: TRBD2 (6 bases). V was cut by 3 bases and J by 1 base, with 13 bases left in between. CDR1 and CDR2 from the germline V gene are LNHNV and YYDKDF (reference sequence). CDR3 length: 15 amino acids. The CDR3 nucleotides read TGTGCCACCAGCAGGGGACTTGGACATTCCTACGAGCAGTACTTC. It specifies CATSRGLGHSYEQYF.

This chain joins TRBV7-9 and TRBJ1-3; maybe TRBD1 (6 bases). Germline-derived CDR1 and CDR2 are SEHNR and FQNEAQ (reference sequence). This CDR3 comprises 14 residues. Trimming removed 2 bases from V and 4 bases from J, with 9 bases in between. CDR3: CASSLRGSGNTIYF. The CDR3 region has the DNA TGTGCCAGCAGCTTAAGGGGGTCGGGAAACACCATATATTTT. The whole variable domain, remainder taken from reference TRBV7-9 and TRBJ1-3, is DTGVSQNPRHKITKRGQNVTFRCDPISEHNRLYWYRQTLGQGPEFLTYFQNEAQLEKSRLLSDRFSAERPKGSFSTLEIQRTEQGDSAMYLCASSLRGSGNTIYFGEGSWLTVV.

The rearrangement links TRBV5-4 to TRBJ2-7; tentative D call: TRBD2 (5 bases). Trimming took 4 bases from V and 7 from J, leaving 21 bases between them. This CDR3 comprises 15 residues. CDR1 SGHNT and CDR2 YYREEE come from the germline V gene (reference sequence). The CDR3 loop reads CASSSGAPGSFEQYF. In DNA form, the CDR3 reads TGTGCCAGCAGCAGCGGAGCCCCGGGCTCTTTTGAGCAGTACTTC.

V usage is TRBV4-3 and J usage is TRBJ2-3; 13 bases fit TRBD2. Trimming took 0 bases from V and 1 from J; bases not matched to a gene: 10. CDR1 is LGHNA, CDR2 YSLEER, per germline. The CDR3 covers 20 residues. The CDR3 nucleotides are TGCGCCAGCAGCCAAGAGCATCAAACCGGGACTAGCGGGGGCACAGATACGCAGTATTTT. As protein: CASSQEHQTGTSGGTDTQYF.

The CDR3 nucleotides are TGTGCCAGCCTGCCGCTCCGCGCGGGAGGGGATATAGATACGCAGTATTTT. Protein: CASLPLRAGGDIDTQYF. The chain employs TRBV27 and TRBJ2-3, with TRBD2 matching over 9 bases. The junction had 17 bases not matched to a gene; V was cut back by 8 bases and J by 5 bases. Germline assignment: CDR1 MNHEY and CDR2 SMNVEV (reference sequence). The length of the CDR3 is 17 residues.

The rearrangement uses TRBV7-6 and TRBJ2-5, with D tentatively TRBD2 (5 bases). Trimming shortened V by 0 bases and J by 5 bases, and 19 bases separated the two germline ends. The germline V gene has CDR1 SGHVS and CDR2 FNYEAQ. This CDR3 spans 17 amino acids. The CDR3 region is CASSLANPDAREETQYF. In nucleotides, the CDR3 is TGTGCCAGCAGCTTAGCCAATCCGGACGCGAGGGAGGAGACCCAGTACTTC.

V gene TRBV28 combines with J gene TRBJ1-1; D is perhaps TRBD1 (5 bases). V gave up 3 bases and J gave up 7 bases, with 18 bases separating them. CDR1 MDHEN and CDR2 SYDVKM come from the germline V gene. The CDR3 has 15 amino acids. As DNA, the CDR3 is TGTGCCAGCAGTTTGGCTGCCCGGCGGGACCGTGAAGCTTTCTTT. Amino acid sequence: CASSLAARRDREAFF.